This T cell receptor (beta chain) stems from a study of regulatory T cells in long-lasting Graves disease (TCRdb year 2021). Study-level background: In the newly diagnosed Graves' disease group, patients had been taking antithyroid drugs for less than 3 months. Persistent Graves' disease patients were compared with newly diagnosed Graves' disease patients by peripheral blood TCR sequencing and RNA sequencing. The study was registered as a clinical trial and conducted in China. A total of roughly 35 samples underwent TCR sequencing: about 13 from persistent and roughly 20 from newly diagnosed Graves' disease patients. The investigation overall reported the following: The authors acknowledged the small sample size as a limitation that may reduce accuracy. Lower TCR Shannon entropy and fewer highly expanded clones were observed in persistent Graves' disease patients than in newly diagnosed patients, which suggested clonal expansion. Preferential use of TRBV28, TRBJ1-2 and TRBJ2-5 was observed in persistent disease, whereas TRBV20-1 and TRBJ2-1 were favored in newly diagnosed disease. The study examined only peripheral blood because the primary lesion, thyroid tissue, could not be accessed. Sequencing and analysis were limited to the TCR beta chain. More public clonotypes were shared among persistent patients (roughly 2,700) than among newly diagnosed patients (over 900).

The library was generated by multiplex PCR. These reads were obtained on an Illumina HiSeq 4000. To build TCR beta libraries, CDR3 regions were amplified by Arm-PCR using iRepertoire HTBI primers. Before sequencing, the PCR products went through gel purification. On the authors' methods: Gene usage analysis of CDR3 amino acid clonotypes used the 55 to 65 TRBV and around 14 TRBJ segments found across samples. COPE and FqMerger were used to merge filtered high-quality paired reads into contigs. BLAST was used to align contigs to IMGT TRBV, TRBD and TRBJ reference genes, and CDR3 was defined according to IMGT. Any clonotype with a frequency above 0.1% was counted as a highly expanded clone. Shannon entropy was used to measure repertoire diversity, and the Gini coefficient was used to measure V-J evenness. Public clonotypes were defined as clonotypes shared by more than one individual. The public reads were quality trimmed at Q25 with fastp and then assembled into clones with MiXCR by TCRdb, keeping productive beta chains. Each CDR3 protein appears once, grouped with its most common genes and DNA. TCRdb, rather than the study authors, made the V and J calls. The sample contains roughly 250,000 distinct CDR3 sequences, around a sixth of them found a single time. Roughly 15% of the sample goes to the ten largest clones.

Regarding this clonotype: This clone's antigen is unknown. No base quality information exists; no much larger clone differs at one position.

Deletion took 3 bases off V and 0 bases off J, with a span of 6 bases between the germline ends. From the cysteine through the phenylalanine, the CDR3 covers 14 amino acids. Kept here is only the CDR3 DNA, which spans 42 bases and is read in frame from base 1. The meaning of the sample's time point label: newly diagnosed GD, antithyroid drugs for less than 3 months. For both TCR sequencing and RNA sequencing, RNA was extracted from PBMCs in TRIzol. Graves' disease was diagnosed according to American Thyroid Association guidelines. The patients came from an endocrinology department in Xi'an, China. Each patient gave about 9.1 milliliters of peripheral blood, collected in an EDTA anticoagulant tube. Ficoll Paque Plus density gradient separation was used to isolate PBMCs, and no further T cell sorting was performed. An Agilent 2100 Bioanalyzer and agarose gel were used to check RNA quality, and a NanoDrop 2000 was used to measure RNA concentration.

These data are also associated with another study on T cells in Graves' hyperthyroidism and ophthalmopathy. Looking at the second paper: Graves' hyperthyroidism was defined as stable when no progression to ophthalmopathy occurred over 18 months of follow-up. Hyperthyroidism patients were aged 18 to 65 years and newly diagnosed, with disease duration of less than 2 months. Any patient with an uncontrolled infection, another autoimmune disease, pregnancy or lactation was excluded. Diagnoses were based on clinical symptoms, serum thyroxine and TRAb, thyroid ultrasound and orbital computed tomography. A first-round RT-PCR of the TCR CDR3 used the HTBI primer set with the Qiagen OneStep RT-PCR kit. Most expanded thyroid clonotypes (frequency above 0.001) were also found in blood, which suggests that blood repertoires may mirror thyroid immune responses. A 13 V-J signature model separated ophthalmopathy from stable hyperthyroidism, with 87.88% sensitivity and about 81% specificity in cross-validation and 80%/75% in testing. In validation, the model predicted progression to ophthalmopathy with 55% to 71% sensitivity and 72% to 85% specificity, a median of about six months before onset. TCR V-J signatures able to tell the groups apart were searched for in a discovery cohort of 90 to 100 patients, of whom under 45 had Graves' ophthalmopathy and more than 55 had stable Graves' hyperthyroidism. An independent validation cohort of fewer than 20 hyperthyroidism patients and 17 patients who later progressed to ophthalmopathy tested prospective prediction of ophthalmopathy. The roughly 94 discovery patients were randomly split 7:3 into training and test sets. In addition, the study compared T-cell repertoires in thyroid tissue and in blood from roughly six Graves' hyperthyroidism patients. Following sampling, methimazole starting at 30 mg daily was given to hyperthyroidism patients, and high-dose intravenous methylprednisolone was given to ophthalmopathy patients. The libraries were constructed in a second round of multiplex PCR and then size-selected and purified. Paired-end sequencing of the libraries was performed with 100 bp reads on an Illumina HiSeq2000. Raw data were processed with SOAPnuke, discarding reads with adapters, uncalled bases, mean Phred below 15, or no exact constant-primer or identifier match. COPE v1.2.5 was used to merge the high-quality paired reads, and each unique nucleotide sequence was defined as a clonotype. MiTCR v1.1 was used to align clonotypes to the IMGT TRBV, TRBD and TRBJ reference segments. The analysis was restricted to V-J combinations with a frequency above 0.0001, which together covered 99.2% of the repertoires. A TCS score was defined as the ratio between F50 (clonal expansion) and ExV (chaos), using BLOSUM62-based TCRdist between CDR3 peptides within each V-J. Welch's t-statistics and random forest reduced several hundred V-J features to 10 to 15, which were used in a naive Bayes classifier (R e1071). Sample size was not statistically predetermined, and blinding of investigators to group allocation was not performed. The paper describes TCR Vbeta CDR3 sequencing of 120 to 150 peripheral blood samples, made up of roughly 45 ophthalmopathy patients, 70 to 80 hyperthyroidism patients and roughly 17 progressor patients.

The material sequenced was peripheral blood mononuclear cells (PBMCs), taken at new diagnosis, from a patient treated with antithyroid drugs. The sequence was obtained from a woman aged 25 to 39 with Graves disease. Donor details come from another sample of the same person, matched by shared clones. The chain is encoded by TRBV12-3 or TRBV12-4 joined to TRBJ2-1, with the D segment identity uncertain. The CDR3 sequence is CASSLQASYNEQFF. The nucleotide sequence is TGTGCCAGCAGTTTGCAGGCCTCCTACAATGAGCAGTTCTTC.